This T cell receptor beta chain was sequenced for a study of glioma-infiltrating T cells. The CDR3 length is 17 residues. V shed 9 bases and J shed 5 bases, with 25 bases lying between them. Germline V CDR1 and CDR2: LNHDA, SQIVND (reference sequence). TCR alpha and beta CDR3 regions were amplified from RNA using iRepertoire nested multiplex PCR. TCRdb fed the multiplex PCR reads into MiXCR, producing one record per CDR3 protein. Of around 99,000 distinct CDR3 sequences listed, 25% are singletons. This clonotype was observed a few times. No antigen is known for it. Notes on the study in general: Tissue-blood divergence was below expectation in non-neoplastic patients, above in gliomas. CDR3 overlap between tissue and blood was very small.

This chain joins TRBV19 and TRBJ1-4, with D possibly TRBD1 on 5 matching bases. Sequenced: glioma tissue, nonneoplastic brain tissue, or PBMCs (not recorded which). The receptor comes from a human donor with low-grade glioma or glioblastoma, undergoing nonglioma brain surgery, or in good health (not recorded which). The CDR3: CASHPGRPNPRNEKLFF. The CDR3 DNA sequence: TGTGCCAGCCATCCGGGACGGCCGAACCCAAGGAATGAAAAACTGTTTTTT.